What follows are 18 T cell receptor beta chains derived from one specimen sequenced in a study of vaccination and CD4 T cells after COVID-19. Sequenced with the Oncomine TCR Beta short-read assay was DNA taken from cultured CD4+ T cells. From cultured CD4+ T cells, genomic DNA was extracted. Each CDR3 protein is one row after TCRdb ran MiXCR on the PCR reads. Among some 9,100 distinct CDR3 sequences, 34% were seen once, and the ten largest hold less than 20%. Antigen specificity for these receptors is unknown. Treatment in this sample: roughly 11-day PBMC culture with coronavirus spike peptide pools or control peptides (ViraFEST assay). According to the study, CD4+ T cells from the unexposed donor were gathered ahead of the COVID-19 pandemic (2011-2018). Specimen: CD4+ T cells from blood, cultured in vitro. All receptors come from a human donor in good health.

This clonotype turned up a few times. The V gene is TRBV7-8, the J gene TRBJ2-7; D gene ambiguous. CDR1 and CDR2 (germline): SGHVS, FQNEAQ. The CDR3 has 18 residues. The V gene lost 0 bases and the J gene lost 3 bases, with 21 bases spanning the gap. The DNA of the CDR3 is TGTGCCAGCAGCTTAGCCATTAATATCGGCCACATCTTCTACGAGCAGTACTTC. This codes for CASSLAINIGHIFYEQYF.

CDR3 loop: CASSKTLEDTQYF. Written as DNA, the CDR3 is TGTGCCAGCAGCAAGACCCTTGAAGATACGCAGTATTTT. The chain couples TRBV4-2 to TRBJ2-3; no firm D call. This CDR3 region has 13 residues. Germline CDR1 is LGHNA and CDR2 is YNFKEQ. The ends were cut back, 5 bases at V and 5 bases at J, with 11 bases in the middle.

This CDR3 reads CSARDQAGGGNQPQHF. The DNA of the CDR3 is TGCAGTGCTAGAGATCAGGCAGGTGGGGGCAATCAGCCCCAGCATTTT. This chain connects TRBV20-1 to TRBJ1-5; D is uncertain. The V gene's germline CDR1 is DFQATT and CDR2 SNEGSKA (reference sequence). With 0 bases removed from V and 2 bases from J, the gap between germline ends came to 14 bases. The CDR3 loop spans 16 amino acids.

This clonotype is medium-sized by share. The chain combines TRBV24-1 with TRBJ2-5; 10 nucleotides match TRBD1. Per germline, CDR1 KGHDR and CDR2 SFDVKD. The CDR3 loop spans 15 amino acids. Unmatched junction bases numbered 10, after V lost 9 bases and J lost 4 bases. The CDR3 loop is CATSGTGASGETQYF. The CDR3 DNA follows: TGTGCCACCTCCGGGACAGGGGCCTCAGGAGAGACCCAGTACTTC.

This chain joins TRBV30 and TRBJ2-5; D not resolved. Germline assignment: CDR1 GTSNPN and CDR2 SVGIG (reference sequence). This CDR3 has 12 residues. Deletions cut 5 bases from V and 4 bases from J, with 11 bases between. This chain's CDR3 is CAWVNVGETQYF. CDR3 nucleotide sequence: TGTGCCTGGGTGAATGTGGGAGAGACCCAGTACTTC. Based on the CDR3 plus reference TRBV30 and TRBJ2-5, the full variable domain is SQTIHQWPATLVQPVGSPLSLECTVEGTSNPNLYWYRQAAGRGLQLLFYSVGIGQISSEVPQNLSASRPQDRQFILSSKKLLLSDSGFYLCAWVNVGETQYFGPGTRLLVL.

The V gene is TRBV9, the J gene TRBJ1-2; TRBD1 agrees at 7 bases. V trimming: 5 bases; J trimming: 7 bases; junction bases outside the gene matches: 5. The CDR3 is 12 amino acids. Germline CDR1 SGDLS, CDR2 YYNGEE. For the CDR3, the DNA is TGTGCCAGCAGACAGGGGTTCGGTGGCTACACCTTC. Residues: CASRQGFGGYTF.

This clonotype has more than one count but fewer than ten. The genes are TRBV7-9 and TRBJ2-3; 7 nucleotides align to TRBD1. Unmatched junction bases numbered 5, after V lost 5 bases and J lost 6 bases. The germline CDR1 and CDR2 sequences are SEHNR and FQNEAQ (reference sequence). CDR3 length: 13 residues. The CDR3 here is CASSPRGPDTQYF. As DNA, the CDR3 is TGTGCCAGCAGCCCTAGGGGGCCGGATACGCAGTATTTT.

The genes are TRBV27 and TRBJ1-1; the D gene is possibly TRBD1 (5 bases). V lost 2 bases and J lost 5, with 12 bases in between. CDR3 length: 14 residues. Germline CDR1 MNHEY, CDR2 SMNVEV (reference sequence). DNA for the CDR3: TGTGCCAGCAGTTTAGCGGGGGATGAGACTGAAGCTTTCTTT. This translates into CASSLAGDETEAFF.

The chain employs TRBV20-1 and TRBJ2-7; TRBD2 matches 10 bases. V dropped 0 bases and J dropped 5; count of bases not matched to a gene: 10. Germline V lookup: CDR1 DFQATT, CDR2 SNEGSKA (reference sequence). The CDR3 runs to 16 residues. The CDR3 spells CSARDQSGRAIHEQYF. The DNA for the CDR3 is TGCAGTGCTAGAGATCAAAGCGGGAGGGCCATCCACGAGCAGTACTTC.

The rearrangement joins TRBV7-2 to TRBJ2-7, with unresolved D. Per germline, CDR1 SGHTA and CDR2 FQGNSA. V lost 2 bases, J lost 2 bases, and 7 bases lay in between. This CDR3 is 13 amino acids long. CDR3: CASSLPGPYEQYF. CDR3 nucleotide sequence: TGTGCCAGCAGCTTACCGGGCCCCTACGAGCAGTACTTC.

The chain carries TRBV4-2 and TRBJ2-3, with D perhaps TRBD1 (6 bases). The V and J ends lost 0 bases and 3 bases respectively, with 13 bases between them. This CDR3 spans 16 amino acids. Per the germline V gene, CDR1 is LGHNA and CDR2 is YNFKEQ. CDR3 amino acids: CASSQDMAGETDTQYF. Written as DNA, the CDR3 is TGTGCCAGCAGCCAAGATATGGCAGGGGAAACAGATACGCAGTATTTT.

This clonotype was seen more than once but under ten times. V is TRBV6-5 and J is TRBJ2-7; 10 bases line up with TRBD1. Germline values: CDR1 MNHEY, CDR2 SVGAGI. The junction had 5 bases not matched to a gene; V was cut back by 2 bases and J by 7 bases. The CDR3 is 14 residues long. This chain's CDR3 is CASSYRTGGEEQYF. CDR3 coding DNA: TGTGCCAGCAGTTACAGGACAGGGGGAGAGGAGCAGTACTTC.

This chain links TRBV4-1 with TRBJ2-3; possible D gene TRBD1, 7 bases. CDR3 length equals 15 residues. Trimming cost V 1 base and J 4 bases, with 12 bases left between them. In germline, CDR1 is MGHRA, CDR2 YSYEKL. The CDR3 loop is CASSQGSGGSDTQYF. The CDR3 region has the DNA TGCGCCAGCAGCCAAGGATCAGGGGGGTCAGATACGCAGTATTTT.

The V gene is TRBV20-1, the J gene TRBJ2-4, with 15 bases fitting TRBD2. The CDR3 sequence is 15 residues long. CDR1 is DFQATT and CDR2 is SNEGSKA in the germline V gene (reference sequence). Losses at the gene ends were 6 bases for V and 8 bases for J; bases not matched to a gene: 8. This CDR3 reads CSATGLAGGGDIQYF. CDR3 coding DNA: TGCAGTGCCACGGGACTAGCGGGAGGTGGGGACATTCAGTACTTC.

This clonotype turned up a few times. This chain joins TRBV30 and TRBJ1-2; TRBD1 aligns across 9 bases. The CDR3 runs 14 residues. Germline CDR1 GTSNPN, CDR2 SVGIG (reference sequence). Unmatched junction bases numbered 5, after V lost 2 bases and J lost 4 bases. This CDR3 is CAWSMGQGVYGYTF. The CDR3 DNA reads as TGTGCCTGGAGTATGGGACAGGGCGTCTATGGCTACACCTTC. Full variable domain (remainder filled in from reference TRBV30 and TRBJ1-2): SQTIHQWPATLVQPVGSPLSLECTVEGTSNPNLYWYRQAAGRGLQLLFYSVGIGQISSEVPQNLSASRPQDRQFILSSKKLLLSDSGFYLCAWSMGQGVYGYTFGSGTRLTVV.

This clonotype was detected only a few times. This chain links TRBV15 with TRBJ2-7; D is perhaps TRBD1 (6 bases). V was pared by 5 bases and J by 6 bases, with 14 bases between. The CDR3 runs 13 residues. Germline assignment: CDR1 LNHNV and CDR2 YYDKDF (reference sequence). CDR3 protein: CATSARPGVEQYF. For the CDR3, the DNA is TGTGCCACCAGCGCCCGTCCAGGGGTCGAGCAGTACTTC.

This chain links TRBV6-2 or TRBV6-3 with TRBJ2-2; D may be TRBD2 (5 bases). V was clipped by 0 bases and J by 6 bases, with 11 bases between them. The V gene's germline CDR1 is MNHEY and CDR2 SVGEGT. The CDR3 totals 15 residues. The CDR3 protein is CASSYSSTGSGELFF. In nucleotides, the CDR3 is TGTGCCAGCAGTTACTCGAGCACGGGGTCCGGGGAGCTGTTTTTT.

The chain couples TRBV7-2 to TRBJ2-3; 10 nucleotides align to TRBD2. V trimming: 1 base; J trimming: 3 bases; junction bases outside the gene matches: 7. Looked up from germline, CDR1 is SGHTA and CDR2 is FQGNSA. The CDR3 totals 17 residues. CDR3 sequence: CASSLGGLAGVTDTQYF. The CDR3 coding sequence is TGTGCCAGCAGCTTAGGCGGGCTAGCGGGAGTGACAGATACGCAGTATTTT.